This T cell receptor beta chain was documented in a study of technical replicates of blood from several donors. This clone appeared a single time. The germline V and J ends were trimmed by 1 base and 0 bases, with 7 bases remaining between them. The germline gives CDR1 MGHRA, CDR2 YSYEKL. This CDR3 comprises 15 residues. TCRdb's copy holds only in-frame clones and misses some; the assay was immunoSEQ multiplex PCR. The sample contains about 75,000 clones, 95% to 97% of which appear only once. This TCR was sampled from a human donor in good health. Sequencing was performed on T cells isolated from PBMCs. V and J are TRBV4-1 and TRBJ1-5; D not certain. CDR3 nucleotides: TGCGCCAGCAGCCAAGCAGAATTTAGCAATCAGCCCCAGCATTTT. Translation gives CASSQAEFSNQPQHF.